This TCR beta chain comes out of a study of cytomegalovirus exposure and HLA in healthy donors (dated by TCRdb to 2015 to 2018). For context, the study as a whole: An earlier analysis of several hundred of the donors reported about 250 Gb of sequence data and approximately 110 million unique TCR beta sequences from about 180 million T cells. Approximately 310 gigabases of sequencing data and tens of millions of unique TCR sequences were included in an early release covering roughly 600 HLA-typed donors. Of the roughly 400 genotyped donors, roughly 76% were placed in the genetic ancestry cluster associated with self-reported Caucasian donors. The study was designed to test whether signatures of past pathogen exposure could be identified by cataloging public T cell receptors. The study profiled the T cell repertoires of around 700 subjects by immunosequencing and related them to cytomegalovirus serostatus. In addition to the first cohort of approximately 670 subjects, a separate validation cohort of about 120 different subjects was used. To predict cytomegalovirus infection status, the study combined high-throughput TCR immunosequencing, statistical association of individual TCRs with disease status, and machine learning. In a later analysis, previously published TCR beta repertoires from fewer than 750 donors were re-analyzed and high-resolution HLA genotyping was added so that TCR occurrence patterns could be studied. In the later analysis, no new phenotypic data were used to find candidate immune exposures; instead, reliance was placed on TCR beta sequences and their occurrence across donors. An earlier analysis of fewer than 700 of the donors applied high-throughput TCR beta sequencing to assess whether each TCR beta V gene segment acted as functional or pseudogenic. Alongside the repertoire data, information on donor age, sex, ethnicity and CMV serostatus was compiled. A later genetic analysis took genome-wide SNP genotypes for about 65% of the 666 donors and used that subset as a discovery cohort. All discovery cohort repertoires had been generated using a single sequencing platform. Class I and class II HLA loci were covered by the typing at four-digit resolution. The number of donors typed differed by locus, with about 629-630 for A, B, C, DRB1 and DQB1, around 500 for DQA1, approximately 580 for DPA1, and approximately 470 for DPB1. A handful of DR-DQ haplotypes were handled as single units for association and clustering because linkage in the cohort was strong. Across around 400 genotyped donors of the cohort, an average of approximately 220,000 unique TCR beta nucleotide sequences per donor were sequenced, and approximately 17% of those sequences were non-productive. General study outcomes and caveats: Broadly in line with IMGT annotations, most TCR beta V segments showed up in productive rearrangements about 90% or about 30% of the time in an earlier analysis of several hundred of the donors. A further reported finding was that TCR beta sequences accurately predicted the HLA-A and HLA-B alleles for most subjects in the first cohort. Several of the top co-occurrence clusters appeared to be linked to parvovirus B19, influenza, CMV and Epstein-Barr virus, according to a later analysis. The study gave a list of more than 150 TCR beta chains associated with cytomegalovirus. According to a later genetic analysis, donors in an Asian-associated ancestry cluster had fewer N-insertions in productive TCRs than the approximately 690-donor mean. A few of the identified cytomegalovirus-associated TCR beta chains were confirmed in vitro to be specific for cytomegalovirus antigens. Specific HLA alleles were associated with 18,000 or so TCR beta sequences at a false discovery rate of 0.05 in a later analysis. Because counts were too low, roughly 16 rarely observed V segments, including chromosome 9 orphons, were excluded from the earlier analysis of 587 of the donors. A later analysis found that HLA-associated TCR beta chains were more clonally expanded and had lower generation probabilities than equally common non-associated chains. In both the original and validation cohorts, the classifier was reported to diagnose cytomegalovirus status with high specificity and sensitivity. The authors suggested that the approach could potentially be extended to other disease states and immunological phenotypes. While some public TCRs were present in many individuals, most TCR sequences turned up only very rarely across donors. A later analysis found that TCR association rates varied across HLA loci, with DRB1 alleles showing the most associated TCRs and HLA-C alleles the fewest. The sequencing pipeline was judged likely to have produced a cluster of highly shared sequence variants as a technical artifact. CMV serostatus was the only immune exposure information available for the cohort. In a later genetic analysis, a missense DCLRE1C variant was associated with V-gene and J-gene trimming of TCR beta chains, and the association was replicated in an independent cohort. Because some donors lacked HLA typing at each locus, the association tests relied only on the typed subset. Strong co-occurrence of HLA alleles, especially DR and DQ, made assigning TCR associations to individual alleles difficult. Presence/absence analyses assumed roughly uniform sequencing depth across donors, an assumption that may not hold. The 87-base-pair reads could not distinguish some IMGT-functional V segments, including TRBV6-2 and TRBV6-3, so those segments were excluded. In a later analysis, most CMV-associated TCR beta chains were found to appear HLA-restricted, with HLA associations seemingly driven largely by CMV exposure. In this cohort, only TCR beta chains were sequenced, and detectable features were limited by the absence of alpha or paired-chain data. Linkage disequilibrium might explain the correlated functional status among segregating V segments, but an unknown experimental factor could not be ruled out.

Comments on this clone: This clone's antigen is unknown. No base quality values were provided; no much bigger clone lies one nucleotide off.

Trimming leaves V shorter by 4 bases and J shorter by 5 bases, with the junction holding 10 bases beyond the gene matches. The CDR3 covers 15 residues, taking in both the cysteine and the phenylalanine. CDR3 DNA only is kept here, 45 bases in frame from base 1. CDR1 and CDR2, per the germline V gene (reference sequence), are LNHDA and SQIVND. In total, 600 or so healthy bone marrow donors made up the cohort. All cohort members were sampled while nominally healthy, although unrecorded immune exposures were likely present. The donor was CMV seronegative and belonged to the group of around 350 seronegative cohort members. A peripheral blood sample was collected from each donor, and TCR beta sequencing was performed on peripheral blood mononuclear cells. Genomic DNA was extracted from the blood cell samples with the Qiagen DNeasy Blood Extraction Kit. The library came from the immunoSEQ multiplex PCR assay. For the multiplex PCR, a mixture combining 60 forward primers for TCR Vbeta segments and 13 reverse primers for TCR Jbeta segments was used. A multiplex PCR assay on genomic DNA amplified the CDR3 region of rearranged TCR beta genes. Amplified TCR beta libraries were sequenced as 87-base-pair reads on the Illumina HiSeq System. Under the source paper's analysis protocol: In a later analysis, tens of millions of unique TCR beta chains were counted across the 650 to 700 repertoires, and around 10 million of these chains were shared by at least two donors. Raw reads were error-corrected and collapsed into unique sequences with a nearest-neighbor algorithm that merged closely related sequences to remove PCR and sequencing errors. V, D and J gene segments were assigned by aligning CDR3 sequences to IMGT reference sequences. For a sequence to be retained, a match of at least six nucleotides to both a V gene segment and a J gene segment was required. Rearrangements were called productive when the CDR3 lacked stop codons and stayed in frame with V and J; all others were non-productive. Following IMGT convention, CDR3 was defined as the stretch from the second conserved V-encoded cysteine up to the conserved J-encoded phenylalanine. The earlier analysis of approximately 500 of the donors excluded sequences that lacked an unambiguous match to a single V gene segment. In an earlier analysis of a few hundred of the donors, V segments were called functional above 56.7% productive rearrangements and were called segregating when the between-donor standard deviation exceeded 5%. A statistical classification framework was built for diagnosing cytomegalovirus status from the catalog of TCR beta chain sequences. V and J gene assignment, in a later analysis, came from comparing TCR nucleotide sequences with IMGT/GENE-DB human TR gene sequences. In a later analysis, CDR3 sequences and most-parsimonious VDJ recombination scenarios were assigned using the TCRdist pipeline. In a later analysis, every TCR beta chain was defined by the combination of its CDR3 amino acid sequence and its V-gene family, and reads without a unique V-gene family were dropped. In a later analysis, approximately 640 highly shared, low-generation-probability nucleotide sequences were removed to address suspected cross-contamination and a sequencing artifact. In a later analysis, a clonal expansion index was calculated for each public chain from normalized within-repertoire ranks of inferred template counts. In a later analysis, generation probabilities were computed using a VDJ recombination model fitted to out-of-frame rearrangements, and the results were checked against IGoR. A later analysis scored TCR-TCR, TCR-HLA and TCR-CMV co-occurrence with hypergeometric tests, applying a repertoire-size bias correction to TCR pairs. In a later analysis, false discovery rates were estimated by permuting HLA or CMV assignments 20 times. A later analysis grouped co-occurring TCRs with DBSCAN, adding TCRdist sequence similarity when clustering within HLA-allele-positive subsets. Repertoires with fewer than 30,000 or more than 120,000 public chains, plus five repertoires with anomalous nucleotide sharing, were excluded from co-occurrence clustering. TCRdb mirrors the immuneACCESS table, restricted to in-frame sequences. Some clones are absent from its copies; in checked studies, under half trace to an unresolved V gene, and the reason for the others is unknown. The DNA was the basis for D and trimming; V, J and clone size are from that table. The sample table shows around 97,000 clones, and approximately 70% are seen once. In total, the top ten clones hold about 3.5% of the sample.

The sample taken for sequencing was PBMCs. The sequence links TRBV19 to TRBJ1-2; 7 of the junction bases match TRBD1. The TCR was taken from a woman between 45 and 60 years old in good health and CMV-seronegative. The CDR3 corresponds to CASSRGDSPTYGYTF. The sequenced DNA: TGTGCCAGTAGTAGAGGGGACAGCCCCACGTATGGCTACACCTTC.